This T cell receptor beta chain was retrieved from a study of T cell responses to AZD1222 COVID-19 vaccine. Study at large: Doses given second, at about 4 or about 12 weeks, were pooled. Overall study results and limits: In all cases, repertoires were sampled only after the peak T cell response. The donor cohort was predominantly white British with a female majority, and clonal diversity may have been underestimated. Regions left unmutated in variants are reportedly the target of nearly half of spike-specific TCRs.

Germline values: CDR1 LNHNV, CDR2 YYDKDF (reference sequence). With 8 bases clipped from V and 5 bases from J, the junction kept 9 bases outside the gene matches. This CDR3 contains 14 residues. A word on this clone: Antigen specificity is unknown.

This table comes from immunoSEQ multiplex PCR, and its TCRdb copy is limited to in-frame clones, with some not included. The sample has some 120,000 clones, roughly 90% seen once. This clonotype was obtained from an adult in good health. This sequence joins TRBV15 and TRBJ2-1; 7 bases fit TRBD1. This material consisted of peripheral blood, taken on day 0 of AZD1222 vaccination. CDR3 coding DNA: TGTGCCACCGCAACAGGGGCCGTAAACAATGAGCAGTTCTTC. This gives the protein CATATGAVNNEQFF.